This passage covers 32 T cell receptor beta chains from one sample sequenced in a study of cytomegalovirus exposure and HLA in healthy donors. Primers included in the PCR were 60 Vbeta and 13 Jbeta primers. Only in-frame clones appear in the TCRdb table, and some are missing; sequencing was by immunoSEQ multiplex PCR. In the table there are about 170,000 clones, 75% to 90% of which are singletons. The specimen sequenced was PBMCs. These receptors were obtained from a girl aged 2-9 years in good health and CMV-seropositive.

The CDR3: CASSQELMRTVPDGYTF. CDR3 DNA: TGCGCCAGCAGCCAAGAGTTAATGCGGACAGTCCCGGATGGCTACACCTTC. The gene calls are TRBV4-1 and TRBJ1-2, with D possibly TRBD1 on 6 matching bases. V was pared by 0 bases and J by 6 bases, with 20 bases between. The CDR3 has 17 amino acids. From germline, CDR1 is MGHRA and CDR2 YSYEKL.

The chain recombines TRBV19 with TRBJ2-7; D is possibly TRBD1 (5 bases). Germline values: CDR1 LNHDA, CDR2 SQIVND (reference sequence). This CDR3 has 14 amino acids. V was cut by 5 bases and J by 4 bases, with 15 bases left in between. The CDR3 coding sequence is TGTGCCAGTAGTGGCGCAGGGATAGGTTACGAGCAGTACTTC. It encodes CASSGAGIGYEQYF.

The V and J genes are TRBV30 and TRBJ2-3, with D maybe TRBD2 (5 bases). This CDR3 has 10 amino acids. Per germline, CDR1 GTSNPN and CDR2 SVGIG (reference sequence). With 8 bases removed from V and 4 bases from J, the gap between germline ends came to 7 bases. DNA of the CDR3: TGTGCCGGCGGGTCAGATACGCAGTATTTT. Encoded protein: CAGGSDTQYF.

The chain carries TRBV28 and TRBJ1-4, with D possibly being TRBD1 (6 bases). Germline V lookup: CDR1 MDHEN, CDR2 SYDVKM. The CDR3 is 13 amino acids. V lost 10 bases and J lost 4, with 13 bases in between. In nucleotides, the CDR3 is TGTGCCACCCGGACAGTCTTTAATGAAAAACTGTTTTTT. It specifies CATRTVFNEKLFF.

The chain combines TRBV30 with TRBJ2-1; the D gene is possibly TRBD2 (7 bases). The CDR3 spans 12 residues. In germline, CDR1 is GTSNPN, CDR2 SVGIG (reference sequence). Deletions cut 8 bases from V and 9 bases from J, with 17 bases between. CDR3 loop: CARGAWGGEQFF. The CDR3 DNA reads TGTGCCCGGGGGGCATGGGGGGGTGAGCAGTTCTTC. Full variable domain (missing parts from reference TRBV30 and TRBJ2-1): SQTIHQWPATLVQPVGSPLSLECTVEGTSNPNLYWYRQAAGRGLQLLFYSVGIGQISSEVPQNLSASRPQDRQFILSSKKLLLSDSGFYLCARGAWGGEQFFGPGTRLTVL.

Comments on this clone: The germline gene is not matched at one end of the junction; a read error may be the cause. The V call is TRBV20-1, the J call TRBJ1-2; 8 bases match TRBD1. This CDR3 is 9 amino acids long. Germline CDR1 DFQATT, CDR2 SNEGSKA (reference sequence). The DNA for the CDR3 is TGCAGTGCTAGAGGGGGGACAGGATTC. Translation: CSARGGTGF.

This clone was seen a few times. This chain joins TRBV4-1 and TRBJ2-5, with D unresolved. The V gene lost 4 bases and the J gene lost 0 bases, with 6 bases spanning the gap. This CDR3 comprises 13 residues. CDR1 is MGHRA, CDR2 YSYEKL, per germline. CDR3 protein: CASSLQNQETQYF. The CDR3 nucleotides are TGCGCCAGCAGCCTCCAAAACCAAGAGACCCAGTACTTC.

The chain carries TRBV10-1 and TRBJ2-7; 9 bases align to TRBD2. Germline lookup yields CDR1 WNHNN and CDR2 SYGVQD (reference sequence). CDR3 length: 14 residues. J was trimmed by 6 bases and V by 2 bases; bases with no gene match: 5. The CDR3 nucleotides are TGCGCCAGCAGTGAGACTAGCGGGTCGAGCGAGCAGTACTTC. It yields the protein CASSETSGSSEQYF.

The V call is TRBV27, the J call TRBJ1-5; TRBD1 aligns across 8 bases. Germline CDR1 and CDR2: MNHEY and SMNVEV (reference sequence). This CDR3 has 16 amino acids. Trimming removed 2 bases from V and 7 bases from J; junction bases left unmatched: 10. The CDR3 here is CASSLTAGQGKQPQHF. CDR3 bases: TGTGCCAGCAGTTTAACGGCCGGACAGGGAAAACAGCCCCAGCATTTT.

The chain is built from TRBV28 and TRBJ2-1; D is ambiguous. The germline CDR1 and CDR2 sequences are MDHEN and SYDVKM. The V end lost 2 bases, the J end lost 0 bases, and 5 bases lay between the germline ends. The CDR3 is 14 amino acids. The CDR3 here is CASSLPSSYNEQFF. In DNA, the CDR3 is TGTGCCAGCAGTTTACCGAGCTCCTACAATGAGCAGTTCTTC.

The CDR3 region is CASSKGENTEAFF. The CDR3 DNA reads TGTGCCTCCTCAAAGGGGGAGAACACTGAAGCTTTCTTT. The chain employs TRBV30 and TRBJ1-1, with a weak D call TRBD1 (6 bases). The CDR3 consists of 13 residues. Trimming cost V 7 bases and J 1 base, with 13 bases left between them. CDR1 GTSNPN and CDR2 SVGIG come from the germline V gene (reference sequence).

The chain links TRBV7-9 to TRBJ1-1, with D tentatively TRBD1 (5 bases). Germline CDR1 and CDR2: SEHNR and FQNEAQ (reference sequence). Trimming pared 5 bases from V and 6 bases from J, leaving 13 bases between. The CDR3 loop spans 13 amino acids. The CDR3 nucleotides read TGTGCCAGCAGCCGACAGAAGCGGGCTGAAGCTTTCTTT. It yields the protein CASSRQKRAEAFF.

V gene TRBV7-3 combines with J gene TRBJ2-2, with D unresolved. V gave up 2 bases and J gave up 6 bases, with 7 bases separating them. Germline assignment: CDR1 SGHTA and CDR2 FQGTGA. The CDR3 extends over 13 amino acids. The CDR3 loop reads CASSLYASGELFF. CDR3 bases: TGTGCCAGCAGCTTATACGCGTCCGGGGAGCTGTTTTTT.

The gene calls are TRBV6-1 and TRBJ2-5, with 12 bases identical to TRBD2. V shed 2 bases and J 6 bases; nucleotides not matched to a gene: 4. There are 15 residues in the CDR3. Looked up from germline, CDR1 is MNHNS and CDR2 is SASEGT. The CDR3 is CASSELAGGPKTQYF. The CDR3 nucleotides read TGTGCCAGCAGTGAACTAGCGGGAGGGCCTAAGACCCAGTACTTC.

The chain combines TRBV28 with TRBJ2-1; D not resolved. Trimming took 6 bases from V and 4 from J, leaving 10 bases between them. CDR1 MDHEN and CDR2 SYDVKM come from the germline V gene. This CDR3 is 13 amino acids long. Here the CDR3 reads CASRATAYNEQFF. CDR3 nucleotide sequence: TGTGCCAGCAGAGCTACAGCTTACAATGAGCAGTTCTTC.

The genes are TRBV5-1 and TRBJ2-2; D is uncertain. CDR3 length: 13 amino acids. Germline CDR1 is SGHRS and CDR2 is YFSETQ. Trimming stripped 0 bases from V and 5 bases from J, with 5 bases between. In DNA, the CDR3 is TGCGCCAGCAGCTTGGGAGGAACCGGGGAGCTGTTTTTT. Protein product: CASSLGGTGELFF.

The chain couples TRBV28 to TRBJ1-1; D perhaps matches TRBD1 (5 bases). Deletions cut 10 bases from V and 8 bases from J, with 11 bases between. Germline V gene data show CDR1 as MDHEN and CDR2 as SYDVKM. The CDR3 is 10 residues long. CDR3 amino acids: CATSAGEAFF. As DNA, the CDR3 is TGTGCCACCTCGGCAGGGGAAGCTTTCTTT.

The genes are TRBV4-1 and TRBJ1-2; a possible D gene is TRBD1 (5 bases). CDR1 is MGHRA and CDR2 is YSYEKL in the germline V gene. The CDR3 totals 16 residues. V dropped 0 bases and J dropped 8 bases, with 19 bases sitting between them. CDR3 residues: CASSQEGRGAIWGYTF. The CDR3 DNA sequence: TGCGCCAGCAGCCAAGAGGGGAGGGGCGCTATCTGGGGCTACACCTTC.

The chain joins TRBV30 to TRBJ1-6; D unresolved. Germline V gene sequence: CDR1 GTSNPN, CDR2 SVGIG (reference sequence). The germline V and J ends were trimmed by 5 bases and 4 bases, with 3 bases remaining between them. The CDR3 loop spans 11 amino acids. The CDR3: CAWSYNSPLHF. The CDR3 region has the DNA TGTGCCTGGTCGTATAATTCACCCCTCCACTTT.

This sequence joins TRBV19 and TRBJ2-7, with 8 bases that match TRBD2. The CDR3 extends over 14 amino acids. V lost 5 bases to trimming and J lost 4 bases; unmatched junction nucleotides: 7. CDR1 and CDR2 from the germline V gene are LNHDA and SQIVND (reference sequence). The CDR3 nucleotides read TGTGCCAGTAGTGATGGCGGGAGGCGGTACGAGCAGTACTTC. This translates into CASSDGGRRYEQYF.

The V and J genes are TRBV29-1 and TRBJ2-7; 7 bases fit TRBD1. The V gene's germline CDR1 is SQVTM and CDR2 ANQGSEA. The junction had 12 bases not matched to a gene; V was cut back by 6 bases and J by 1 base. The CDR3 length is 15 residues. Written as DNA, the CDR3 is TGCAGCGTACGAGGGGGCGGTCGTGGATCCTACGAGCAGTACTTC. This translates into CSVRGGGRGSYEQYF.

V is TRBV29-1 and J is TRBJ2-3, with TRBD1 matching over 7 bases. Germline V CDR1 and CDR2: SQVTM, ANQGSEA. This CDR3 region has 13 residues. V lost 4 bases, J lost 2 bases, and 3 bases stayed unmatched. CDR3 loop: CSVVTGATDTQYF. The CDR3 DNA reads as TGCAGCGTTGTAACAGGGGCCACAGATACGCAGTATTTT.

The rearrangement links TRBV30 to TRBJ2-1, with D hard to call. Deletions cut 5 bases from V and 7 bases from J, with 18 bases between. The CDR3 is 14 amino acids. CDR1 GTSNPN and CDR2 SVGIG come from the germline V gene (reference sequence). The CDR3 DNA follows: TGTGCCTGGGACCGAGGAGCGTTCGGGAATGAGCAGTTCTTC. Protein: CAWDRGAFGNEQFF.

The DNA of the CDR3 is TGTGCCAGCAGCTTAGCGAGCGGGAGTGGAGGGGAGACCCAGTACTTC. Translating it yields CASSLASGSGGETQYF. This chain links TRBV7-9 with TRBJ2-5; 8 nucleotides align to TRBD2. The CDR3 extends over 16 amino acids. Trimming cost V 0 bases and J 5 bases; bases outside gene matches: 8. Germline loops: CDR1 SEHNR, CDR2 FQNEAQ (reference sequence).

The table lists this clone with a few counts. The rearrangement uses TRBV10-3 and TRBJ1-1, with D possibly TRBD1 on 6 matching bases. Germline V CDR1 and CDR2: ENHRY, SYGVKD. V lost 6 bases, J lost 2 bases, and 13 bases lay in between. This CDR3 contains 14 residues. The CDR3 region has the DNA TGTGCCATCAGGTTGGACAGCTTAAACACTGAAGCTTTCTTT. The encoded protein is CAIRLDSLNTEAFF.

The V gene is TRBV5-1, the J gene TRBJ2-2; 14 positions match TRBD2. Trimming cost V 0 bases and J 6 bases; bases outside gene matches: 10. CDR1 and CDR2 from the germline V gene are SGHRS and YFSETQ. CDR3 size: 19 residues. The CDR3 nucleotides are TGCGCCAGCAGCTTGGGCAGGACTAGCGGGAGGATGTTGGCCGGGGAGCTGTTTTTT. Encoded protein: CASSLGRTSGRMLAGELFF.

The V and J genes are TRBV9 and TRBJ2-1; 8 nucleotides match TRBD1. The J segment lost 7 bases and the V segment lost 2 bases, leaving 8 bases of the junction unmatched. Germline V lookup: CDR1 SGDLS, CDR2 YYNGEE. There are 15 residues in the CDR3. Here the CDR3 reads CASSVGQAKQNEQFF. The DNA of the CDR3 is TGTGCCAGCAGCGTGGGACAGGCGAAACAGAATGAGCAGTTCTTC.

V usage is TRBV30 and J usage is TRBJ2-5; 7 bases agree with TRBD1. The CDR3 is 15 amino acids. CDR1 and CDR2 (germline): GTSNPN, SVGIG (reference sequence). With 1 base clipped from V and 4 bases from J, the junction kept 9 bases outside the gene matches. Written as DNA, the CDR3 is TGTGCCTGGAGTGGAAACAGGGGCCCCCTAGAGACCCAGTACTTC. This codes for CAWSGNRGPLETQYF.

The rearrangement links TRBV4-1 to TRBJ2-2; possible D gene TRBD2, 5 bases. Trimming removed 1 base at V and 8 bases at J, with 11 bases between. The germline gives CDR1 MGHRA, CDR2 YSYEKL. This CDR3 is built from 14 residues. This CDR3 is CASSQVIGEGELFF. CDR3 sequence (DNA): TGCGCCAGCAGCCAAGTAATCGGGGAAGGGGAGCTGTTTTTT.

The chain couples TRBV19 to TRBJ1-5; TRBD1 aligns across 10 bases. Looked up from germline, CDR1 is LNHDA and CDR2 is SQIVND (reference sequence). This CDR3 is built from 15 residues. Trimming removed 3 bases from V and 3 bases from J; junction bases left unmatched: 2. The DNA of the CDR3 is TGTGCCAGTAGTATCGGGACAGGGGACAATCAGCCCCAGCATTTT. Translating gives CASSIGTGDNQPQHF.

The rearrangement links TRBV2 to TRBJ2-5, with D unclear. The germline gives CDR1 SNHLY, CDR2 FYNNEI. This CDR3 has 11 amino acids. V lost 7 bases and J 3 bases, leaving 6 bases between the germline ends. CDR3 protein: CASNREETQYF. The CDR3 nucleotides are TGTGCCAGCAACCGGGAAGAGACCCAGTACTTC.

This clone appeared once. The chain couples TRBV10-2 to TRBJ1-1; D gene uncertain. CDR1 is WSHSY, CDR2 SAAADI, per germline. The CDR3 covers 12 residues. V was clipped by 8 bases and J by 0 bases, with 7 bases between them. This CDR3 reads CASGRMNTEAFF. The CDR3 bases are TGCGCCAGCGGCCGCATGAACACTGAAGCTTTCTTT.